This T cell receptor beta chain was identified during a study of technical replicates of blood from a few donors. Clones were sequenced by immunoSEQ multiplex PCR, and TCRdb holds only the in-frame ones, with some missing. The table includes tens of thousands of clones, 75% to 90% detected once. Material for sequencing was PBMCs. This clonotype originated in a human donor in good health. Some clones in this sample may be carry-over from other donors' samples.

The DNA of the CDR3 is TGCGCCAGCAGGGGGCCCTACGAGCAGTACTTC. Its protein is CASRGPYEQYF. This chain joins TRBV10-2 and TRBJ2-7; perhaps TRBD1 as D (5 bases). The ends were cut back, 6 bases at V and 2 bases at J, with 5 bases in the middle. The germline gives CDR1 WSHSY, CDR2 SAAADI. The CDR3 is 11 amino acids.